This is a list of T cell receptor beta chains from one sample in a study of shared clonotypes between healthy human individuals. The data were produced by immunoSEQ multiplex PCR, yet TCRdb's version contains in-frame clones alone and is incomplete. Among roughly 1,800,000 clones, over 85% were seen once, and the ten largest hold 1% to 1.5%. Sequenced input: naive CD8+ T cells sorted from blood. The receptors here all came from a man younger than 35 in good health. Both conserved end residues are part of each CDR3. Each record gives: CDR3 DNA, CDR3 protein, V gene, clone size, D gene, J gene. The D gene is left open where the match is weak. Expanded clones get a size class; other rows say once, few or many, or leave the size out.

TGTGCCAGCAGCGCCGAGGACAGCTCCCTACTAAATTCACCCCTCCACTTT,CASSAEDSSLLNSPLHF,TRBV9,NA,NA,TRBJ1-6
TGTGCCAGCAGCTCGGGGGGAGCGGGAATTACCGGGGAGCTGTTTTTT,CASSSGGAGITGELFF,TRBV7-9,NA,TRBD2,TRBJ2-2
TGCGCCAGCAGCTTGGTCCACCAGGGCTCTGGGGCCAACGTCCTGACTTTC,CASSLVHQGSGANVLTF,TRBV5-1,NA,NA,TRBJ2-6
TGTGCCAGCAGCTTAGATGGCGGGGGCCTCGAGCAGTACTTC,CASSLDGGGLEQYF,TRBV7-2,NA,NA,TRBJ2-7
TGTGCCAGCAGGGCTGGGGTAGACTACGAGCAGTACTTC,CASRAGVDYEQYF,TRBV7-8,NA,NA,TRBJ2-7
TGCGCCAGCAGCTGGAGGGTCACAGATACGCAGTATTTT,CASSWRVTDTQYF,TRBV5-1,NA,NA,TRBJ2-3
TGTGCCAGCAGTGATAGTCAGACTAATTCACCCCTCCACTTT,CASSDSQTNSPLHF,TRBV25-1,few,NA,TRBJ1-6
TGTGCCAGCAGTCCCTTCGATGGCGGTGGCTACACCTTC,CASSPFDGGGYTF,TRBV11-2,NA,NA,TRBJ1-2
TGTGCCAGCAGGGTAAGCGGGAGTTTAAAGAATGAGCAGTTCTTC,CASRVSGSLKNEQFF,TRBV2,once,TRBD2,TRBJ2-1
TGTGCCAGCAGCCCACGTCCCCTCACCGGGGAGCTGTTTTTT,CASSPRPLTGELFF,TRBV27,few,NA,TRBJ2-2
TGTGCCAGCAGCCTGTTAGGACAGGGAATCTCTGGAAACACCATATATTTT,CASSLLGQGISGNTIYF,TRBV5-6,NA,TRBD1,TRBJ1-3
TGTGCCAGCAGCTCCGGGGCCTCCTACAATGAGCAGTTCTTC,CASSSGASYNEQFF,TRBV7-9,NA,NA,TRBJ2-1
TGTGCCAGCAGAGTAGGGGGAGACTTCTACAATGAGCAGTTCTTC,CASRVGGDFYNEQFF,TRBV2,NA,NA,TRBJ2-1
TGTGCCAGCAGCTTGGATCCCAGGGGAGGCTACGAGCAGTACTTC,CASSLDPRGGYEQYF,TRBV5-4,NA,NA,TRBJ2-7